Below, 10 T cell receptor beta chains from the same sample are listed, as sequenced in a study of blood T cell repertoires in COVID-19. Sequencing used immunoSEQ multiplex PCR; TCRdb keeps in-frame clones, though not all of them. The data contain about 150,000 clones, around 82% of them singletons. Sequenced material: peripheral blood. These receptors all come from a man aged 55 to 70 with COVID-19, enrolled during active disease.

The count of this clone is one. The chain has TRBV30 and TRBJ2-5, with TRBD1 as a possible D gene (6 bases). The CDR3 length is 12 residues. V lost 3 bases, J lost 9 bases, and 14 bases lay in between. CDR1 and CDR2 from the germline V gene are GTSNPN and SVGIG (reference sequence). CDR3 coding DNA: TGTGCCTGGAGATATCTAGGGGGTCCCCAGTACTTC. It codes for CAWRYLGGPQYF. The variable domain in full, with the rest retrieved from reference TRBV30 and TRBJ2-5, is SQTIHQWPATLVQPVGSPLSLECTVEGTSNPNLYWYRQAAGRGLQLLFYSVGIGQISSEVPQNLSASRPQDRQFILSSKKLLLSDSGFYLCAWRYLGGPQYFGPGTRLLVL.

The gene calls are TRBV5-4 and TRBJ1-4; TRBD1 is a possible D gene (5 bases). This CDR3 has 13 amino acids. Germline values: CDR1 SGHNT, CDR2 YYREEE (reference sequence). Deletions cut 3 bases from V and 8 bases from J, with 11 bases between. Here the CDR3 reads CASSSRQREKLFF. The DNA of the CDR3 is TGTGCCAGCAGCTCTCGACAGAGGGAAAAACTGTTTTTT.

This clone appeared once. The rearrangement joins TRBV18 to TRBJ1-6; possibly TRBD1 for D (6 bases). Germline V lookup: CDR1 KGHSH, CDR2 LQKENI. This CDR3 has 17 amino acids. The ends were cut back, 0 bases at V and 5 bases at J, with 14 bases in the middle. The CDR3 is CASSPPISGGHNSPLHF. CDR3 bases: TGTGCCAGCTCACCACCGATTAGCGGGGGCCATAATTCACCCCTCCACTTT.

This clone appeared a few times. The chain carries TRBV12-3 or TRBV12-4 and TRBJ1-1; possibly TRBD1 for D (5 bases). V was pared by 6 bases and J by 11 bases, with 16 bases between. This CDR3 contains 12 residues. CDR3 nucleotides: TGTGCCAGCAGGTCGTATCAGGGTGGCGCTTTCTTT. Protein product: CASRSYQGGAFF.

The chain has TRBV10-3 and TRBJ1-5; D gene uncertain. Germline loops: CDR1 ENHRY, CDR2 SYGVKD. The CDR3 extends over 14 amino acids. V was trimmed by 6 bases and J by 0 bases, leaving 9 bases between them. CDR3 coding DNA: TGTGCCATCAGCGACGGGATTAGCAATCAGCCCCAGCATTTT. It codes for CAISDGISNQPQHF.

The gene calls are TRBV21-1 and TRBJ1-4. TRBV21-1 is noted as a pseudogene. The CDR3 has 12 residues. CDR3 protein: CASQGTGRELFF. CDR3 nucleotide sequence: TGTGCCAGCCAAGGGACCGGGAGGGAACTGTTTTTT.

The genes are TRBV2 and TRBJ1-1; possibly TRBD1 for D (5 bases). CDR3 length equals 15 residues. Trimming stripped 6 bases from V and 7 bases from J, with 21 bases between. Germline V CDR1 and CDR2: SNHLY, FYNNEI. The CDR3: CASSGFTSEDIEAFF. CDR3 nucleotides: TGTGCCAGCAGCGGATTTACCTCCGAGGACATTGAAGCTTTCTTT.

Written as DNA, the CDR3 is TGTGCCAGTAGTTTCCAGGGGGCCACAGATACGCAGTATTTT. Encoded protein: CASSFQGATDTQYF. The V and J genes are TRBV19 and TRBJ2-3; 8 nucleotides agree with TRBD1. V gave up 5 bases and J gave up 2 bases; unmatched junction bases: 3. Germline-derived CDR1 and CDR2 are LNHDA and SQIVND (reference sequence). This CDR3 region has 14 residues.

Concerning this clone: Other DNA sequences from this sample encode an identical CDR3 as well. The rearrangement links TRBV6-5 to TRBJ1-2, with 9 positions matching TRBD1. Germline loops: CDR1 MNHEY, CDR2 SVGAGI. Germline trimming cut 0 bases from V and 2 bases from J; bases unmatched to any gene: 1. This CDR3 spans 15 amino acids. The CDR3 loop is CASSYSGTGNYGYTF. Here the CDR3 DNA reads TGTGCCAGCAGTTACTCAGGGACAGGGAACTATGGCTACACCTTC.

The V call is TRBV6-5, the J call TRBJ1-1; D is possibly TRBD1 (6 bases). The CDR3 contains 15 residues. V was trimmed by 2 bases and J by 4 bases, leaving 14 bases between them. Germline CDR1 is MNHEY and CDR2 is SVGAGI. Here the CDR3 DNA reads TGTGCCAGCAGTTACAGTTCAGGGGTAACCACTGAAGCTTTCTTT. Amino acids: CASSYSSGVTTEAFF.